A selection of T cell receptor beta chains follows, all from one sample in a study of blood T cell repertoires in COVID-19. The table came from immunoSEQ multiplex PCR; TCRdb's copy has only in-frame clones and leaves some out. In the table there are roughly 32,000 clones, more than 60% of which are singletons. The sequenced material came from peripheral blood. Every receptor here comes from a man older than 75 with active or convalescent COVID-19. Both conserved end residues are trimmed from each CDR3. The D gene is left open where the match is weak.

d_gene: TRBD1
v_gene: TRBV5-1
CDR3aa: ASSTGQGGNTGELF

d_gene: TRBD1
v_gene: TRBV28
CDR3aa: ASRRTGVNNSPLH

d_gene: NA
v_gene: TRBV29-1
CDR3aa: SARGGITYNEQF

d_gene: TRBD2
v_gene: TRBV5-1
CDR3aa: ASSFLLAGGLTDTQY

d_gene: NA
v_gene: TRBV7-2
CDR3aa: ASSLARGTGELF

d_gene: NA
v_gene: TRBV12-3/TRBV12-4
CDR3aa: ARLDEQF

d_gene: NA
v_gene: TRBV5-1
CDR3aa: ASSLGQFFEQF

d_gene: TRBD2
v_gene: TRBV2
CDR3aa: AGIFSSGSSYEQY

d_gene: TRBD2
v_gene: TRBV7-2
CDR3aa: ASSLWPSGRYVYEQY

d_gene: TRBD1
v_gene: TRBV19
CDR3aa: ASSIQDRDWYGYT

d_gene: NA
v_gene: TRBV19
CDR3aa: ASSIGSQGPYNEQF

d_gene: TRBD2
v_gene: TRBV28
CDR3aa: ASSPGAGADYNEQF

d_gene: NA
v_gene: TRBV27
CDR3aa: ASSLIVFGELF

d_gene: NA
v_gene: TRBV6-1
CDR3aa: ASSASGTSDNYGYT

d_gene: NA
v_gene: TRBV10-3
CDR3aa: AISESEGGEKLF

d_gene: TRBD2
v_gene: TRBV11-3
CDR3aa: ASSLAARAGRVSETQY

d_gene: NA
v_gene: TRBV5-6
CDR3aa: ASSFLFQGGTGELF

d_gene: NA
v_gene: TRBV28
CDR3aa: ASSRDNNQPQH

d_gene: NA
v_gene: TRBV6-5
CDR3aa: ASSQGTGANVLT

d_gene: TRBD2
v_gene: TRBV6-1
CDR3aa: ASSELVAGVRETQY

d_gene: TRBD1
v_gene: TRBV5-8
CDR3aa: ASSLRTGGGYGYT

d_gene: NA
v_gene: TRBV5-4
CDR3aa: ASSFRLSASYNEQF

d_gene: NA
v_gene: TRBV27
CDR3aa: ASSGIRAAGEQY

d_gene: TRBD1
v_gene: TRBV2
CDR3aa: ASARRDRGLL

d_gene: NA
v_gene: TRBV6-2/TRBV6-3
CDR3aa: ASSLDKGQPQH

d_gene: NA
v_gene: TRBV28
CDR3aa: ASNGVNSGNTIY

d_gene: NA
v_gene: TRBV28
CDR3aa: ASSPYHSGNTIY

d_gene: NA
v_gene: TRBV6-5
CDR3aa: ASSYDPAGTPYEQY

d_gene: TRBD2
v_gene: TRBV4-2
CDR3aa: ASSHHIGTSGSSYEQY

d_gene: NA
v_gene: TRBV3-1/TRBV3-2
CDR3aa: ASSQNPTGYGNTIY

d_gene: NA
v_gene: TRBV28
CDR3aa: ASSFGETQY

d_gene: TRBD1
v_gene: TRBV18
CDR3aa: ASSPAGTGNPYEQY

d_gene: NA
v_gene: TRBV10-1
CDR3aa: ASSPSGASEQY

d_gene: TRBD1
v_gene: TRBV4-3
CDR3aa: ASSPGTGADTQY

d_gene: NA
v_gene: TRBV10-3
CDR3aa: AISDGTRTTYEQY

d_gene: NA
v_gene: TRBV2
CDR3aa: ASQPRGVGGREKLF

d_gene: NA
v_gene: TRBV27
CDR3aa: ASSSVEKNTEAF

d_gene: NA
v_gene: TRBV6-2/TRBV6-3
CDR3aa: ASSSTDTQY

d_gene: TRBD1
v_gene: TRBV18
CDR3aa: ASSPPDRVYYGYT

d_gene: NA
v_gene: TRBV5-1
CDR3aa: ASSAGAQETQY

d_gene: NA
v_gene: TRBV11-2
CDR3aa: ASSLTGVGRAKNIQY

d_gene: NA
v_gene: TRBV10-2
CDR3aa: ASADKAYEQY

d_gene: NA
v_gene: TRBV5-1
CDR3aa: ASSLIDLNTEAF

d_gene: NA
v_gene: TRBV15
CDR3aa: ATSLDITDTQY

d_gene: NA
v_gene: TRBV7-2
CDR3aa: ASSLLGGTEAF

d_gene: TRBD1
v_gene: TRBV7-8
CDR3aa: ASSLVPGTGGGTQY

d_gene: TRBD1
v_gene: TRBV27
CDR3aa: ATRGTGSYNEQF

d_gene: NA
v_gene: TRBV7-8
CDR3aa: ASSGVTGLGYT

d_gene: NA
v_gene: TRBV21-1
CDR3aa: ASSKRRDRGMNTGELF

d_gene: NA
v_gene: TRBV28
CDR3aa: ASTRGPGNTIY

d_gene: NA
v_gene: TRBV3-1/TRBV3-2
CDR3aa: ASSQTADSYNEQF

d_gene: TRBD2
v_gene: TRBV28
CDR3aa: ASSLMGLAGRGFDEQF

d_gene: NA
v_gene: TRBV9
CDR3aa: ASSVGYEYNEQF

d_gene: NA
v_gene: TRBV7-8
CDR3aa: ASSLGGRQMNTEAF

d_gene: NA
v_gene: TRBV6-5
CDR3aa: ASSPLGGDTQY

d_gene: TRBD1
v_gene: TRBV18
CDR3aa: ASSIGQGKEKLF

d_gene: NA
v_gene: TRBV2
CDR3aa: ASSHPGQQVSYT

d_gene: TRBD2
v_gene: TRBV28
CDR3aa: ASSLPRGTSGGSTDTQY

d_gene: NA
v_gene: TRBV12-3/TRBV12-4
CDR3aa: ASSLQGLVQY

d_gene: NA
v_gene: TRBV30
CDR3aa: AWRTGGRTKHREKNSPLH